This is a list of T cell receptor beta chains from one sample in a study of blood T cell repertoires in COVID-19. TCRdb's copy holds only in-frame clones and misses some; the assay was immunoSEQ multiplex PCR. The table includes more than 70,000 clones, 75% to 85% detected once. Material: peripheral blood. These receptors were taken from a human donor in a cohort sampled during active COVID-19. The conserved cysteine and the conserved F or W are not part of the CDR3 here. Each record gives: clone size, D gene, V gene, J gene, CDR3 protein. A D gene is named only where the DNA matches it firmly. Part of the rows lack a size; the others show once, few, many or a class for expanded clones.

clone size: -
D gene: TRBD2
V gene: TRBV27
J gene: TRBJ2-1
CDR3 protein: ASTRLAGDNEQF

clone size: -
D gene: -
V gene: TRBV2
J gene: TRBJ2-1
CDR3 protein: ASIQDRDPYGEQF

clone size: -
D gene: -
V gene: TRBV19
J gene: TRBJ1-1
CDR3 protein: ASTRGGKSGPEAF

clone size: few
D gene: TRBD1
V gene: TRBV20-1
J gene: TRBJ1-5
CDR3 protein: SASPGGRGNQPQH

clone size: -
D gene: TRBD2
V gene: TRBV18
J gene: TRBJ2-1
CDR3 protein: ASSPDYSGGTYNEQF

clone size: once
D gene: TRBD2
V gene: TRBV6-5
J gene: TRBJ2-2
CDR3 protein: ATGREATGELF

clone size: -
D gene: TRBD2
V gene: TRBV7-8
J gene: TRBJ2-1
CDR3 protein: ASSHTSGSPF

clone size: -
D gene: TRBD2
V gene: TRBV19
J gene: TRBJ2-2
CDR3 protein: ASSPWTSGDYTGELF

clone size: -
D gene: TRBD1
V gene: TRBV24-1
J gene: TRBJ2-1
CDR3 protein: ATSDYTGQGLGEQF

clone size: -
D gene: -
V gene: TRBV12-5
J gene: TRBJ2-2
CDR3 protein: ASGLVPRQENTGELF